The TCR beta chain described here comes from a study of T cell responses to AZD1222 COVID-19 vaccine. Study-wide findings and caveats: With two AZD1222 doses given, Spike-specific TCR breadth and depth both rose. Among spike-specific TCRs, nearly half reportedly target unmutated variant regions.

As concerns this clone: As yet, its antigen is unknown.

CDR1 KGHSH and CDR2 LQKENI come from the germline V gene. Trimming took off 6 bases at V and 7 bases at J, with 13 bases between the two ends. CDR3 length: 13 residues. TCRdb keeps only in-frame clones here, not all; method: immunoSEQ multiplex PCR. The data contain 95,000 to 100,000 clones, approximately 88% of them seen just once; the ten biggest clones take up 14%. V is TRBV18 and J is TRBJ1-3; D unresolved. The receptor was derived from an adult who received the AZD1222 COVID-19 vaccine. The sample was peripheral blood, taken 28 days after the second AZD1222 dose. CDR3 region: CASSPIEVNTIYF. CDR3 in DNA: TGTGCCAGCTCCCCCATCGAGGTGAACACCATATATTTT.